Following are 11 T cell receptor beta chains from one sample sequenced in a study of shared clonotypes between healthy human individuals. Assay: immunoSEQ multiplex PCR; the TCRdb copy retains only in-frame clones and omits some. The sample has hundreds of thousands of clones, 95% to 96% seen once. Naive CD8 cells lacked CD45RO, underwent positive selection for CCR7 and left out terminally differentiated effector memory CD45RA+ cells. Input material: naive CD8+ T cells sorted from blood. Source of these receptors: a woman aged 30 to 39 in good health.

The V and J genes are TRBV2 and TRBJ2-7; no clear D. V gave up 1 base and J gave up 6 bases, with 7 bases separating them. Germline assignment: CDR1 SNHLY and CDR2 FYNNEI. This CDR3 comprises 12 residues. CDR3 amino acids: CASSEGILEQYF. The CDR3 coding sequence is TGTGCCAGCAGTGAAGGGATCCTCGAGCAGTACTTC.

The V gene is TRBV7-6, the J gene TRBJ1-2, with D maybe TRBD1 (6 bases). This CDR3 is 13 amino acids long. Germline loops: CDR1 SGHVS, CDR2 FNYEAQ. Trimming left V 3 bases short and J 7 bases short, with 12 bases between. CDR3 protein: CASSFDRSSGYTF. CDR3 sequence (DNA): TGTGCCAGCAGCTTTGACAGGAGTTCTGGCTACACCTTC.

The V call is TRBV28, the J call TRBJ1-5; D is unresolved. The V end lost 2 bases, the J end lost 4 bases, and 9 bases lay between the germline ends. Per the germline V gene, CDR1 is MDHEN and CDR2 is SYDVKM. CDR3 length: 14 amino acids. The CDR3 loop is CASSLQPRNQPQHF. CDR3 bases: TGTGCCAGCAGTTTACAACCCAGGAATCAGCCCCAGCATTTT. The full variable domain, its missing parts supplied by reference TRBV28 and TRBJ1-5, is DVKVTQSSRYLVKRTGEKVFLECVQDMDHENMFWYRQDPGLGLRLIYFSYDVKMKEKGDIPEGYSVSREKKERFSLILESASTNQTSMYLCASSLQPRNQPQHFGDGTRLSIL.

The chain links TRBV27 to TRBJ2-7, with a possible D match to TRBD1 (5 bases). V lost 5 bases to trimming and J lost 6 bases, with 17 bases between them. This CDR3 contains 14 residues. Germline V gives CDR1 MNHEY, CDR2 SMNVEV (reference sequence). The CDR3 reads CASSLVRDSIEQYF. The CDR3 DNA sequence: TGTGCCAGCAGTCTCGTCAGGGATTCCATCGAGCAGTACTTC.

The genes are TRBV10-1 and TRBJ1-1; 7 bases are a match to TRBD1. The V gene end was trimmed by 2 bases and the J gene end by 9 bases; junction bases not matched to a gene: 9. Germline values: CDR1 WNHNN, CDR2 SYGVQD (reference sequence). This CDR3 is 14 amino acids long. The CDR3 reads CASSEDAGTEKAFF. The DNA of the CDR3 is TGCGCCAGCAGTGAGGATGCCGGGACAGAGAAAGCTTTCTTT.

The V and J genes are TRBV28 and TRBJ2-7, with D hard to call. CDR3 length equals 10 residues. Germline CDR1 MDHEN, CDR2 SYDVKM. CDR3 protein: CVAAISEQYF. Here the CDR3 DNA reads TGTGTTGCAGCAATCTCCGAGCAGTACTTC.

The chain recombines TRBV2 with TRBJ2-1, with 11 bases fitting TRBD2. From germline, CDR1 is SNHLY and CDR2 FYNNEI. The V segment lost 7 bases and the J segment 1 base; nucleotides outside the gene matches: 3. The CDR3 is made up of 15 amino acids. CDR3 protein: CASKLAGASYNEQFF. The CDR3, as DNA: TGTGCCAGCAAACTAGCGGGAGCATCCTACAATGAGCAGTTCTTC. The entire variable domain, with the rest obtained from reference TRBV2 and TRBJ2-1, is as follows: EPEVTQTPSHQVTQMGQEVILRCVPISNHLYFYWYRQILGQKVEFLVSFYNNEISEKSEIFDDQFSVERPDGSNFTLKIRSTKLEDSAMYFCASKLAGASYNEQFFGPGTRLTVL.

This chain joins TRBV27 and TRBJ1-1, with TRBD1 as a possible D gene (6 bases). CDR1 is MNHEY, CDR2 SMNVEV, per germline (reference sequence). This CDR3 is built from 16 residues. Trimming stripped 7 bases from V and 4 bases from J, with 22 bases between. This CDR3 reads CASTPVGGILGTEAFF. The CDR3 nucleotides are TGTGCCAGCACCCCAGTGGGGGGCATCTTGGGCACTGAAGCTTTCTTT.

The J gene is TRBJ2-1, the V gene TRBV7-6, with 9 bases matching TRBD2. With 6 bases clipped from V and 2 bases from J, the junction kept 2 bases outside the gene matches. Germline-derived CDR1 and CDR2 are SGHVS and FNYEAQ. This CDR3 has 14 residues. The CDR3 DNA is TGTGCCAGCAGGGTAGCGGGAGCCTACAATGAGCAGTTCTTC. It is translated as CASRVAGAYNEQFF. Supplemented by reference TRBV7-6 and TRBJ2-1, the full variable domain reads GAGVSQSPRYKVTKRGQDVALRCDPISGHVSLYWYRQALGQGPEFLTYFNYEAQQDKSGLPNDRFSAERPEGSISTLTIQRTEQRDSAMYRCASRVAGAYNEQFFGPGTRLTVL.

V gene TRBV7-9 combines with J gene TRBJ2-1, with TRBD2 identical over 8 bases. V was clipped by 5 bases and J by 3 bases; unmatched bases: 6. Germline lookup yields CDR1 SEHNR and CDR2 FQNEAQ (reference sequence). This CDR3 has 15 residues. DNA of the CDR3: TGTGCCAGCAGCAGCGCGGGAGGCGTCTACAATGAGCAGTTCTTC. Residues: CASSSAGGVYNEQFF.

V is TRBV7-9 and J is TRBJ2-6; D gene unclear. Trimming stripped 2 bases from V and 0 bases from J, with 11 bases between. Germline values: CDR1 SEHNR, CDR2 FQNEAQ (reference sequence). The CDR3 loop spans 17 amino acids. The CDR3 DNA reads as TGTGCCAGCAGCTTATTTTTGCTTACCTCTGGGGCCAACGTCCTGACTTTC. It yields the protein CASSLFLLTSGANVLTF.